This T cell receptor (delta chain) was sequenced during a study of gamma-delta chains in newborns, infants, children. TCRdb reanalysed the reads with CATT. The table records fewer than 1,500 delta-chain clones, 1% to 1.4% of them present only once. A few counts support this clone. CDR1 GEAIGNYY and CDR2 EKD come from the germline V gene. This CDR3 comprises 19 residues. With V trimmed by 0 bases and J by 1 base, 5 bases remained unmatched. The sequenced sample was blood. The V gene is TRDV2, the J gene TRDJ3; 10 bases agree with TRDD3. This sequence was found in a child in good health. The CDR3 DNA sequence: TGTGCCTGTGACACCGTGGGGGGATACGCGTCCTGGGACACCCGACAGATGTTTTTC. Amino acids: CACDTVGGYASWDTRQMFF.